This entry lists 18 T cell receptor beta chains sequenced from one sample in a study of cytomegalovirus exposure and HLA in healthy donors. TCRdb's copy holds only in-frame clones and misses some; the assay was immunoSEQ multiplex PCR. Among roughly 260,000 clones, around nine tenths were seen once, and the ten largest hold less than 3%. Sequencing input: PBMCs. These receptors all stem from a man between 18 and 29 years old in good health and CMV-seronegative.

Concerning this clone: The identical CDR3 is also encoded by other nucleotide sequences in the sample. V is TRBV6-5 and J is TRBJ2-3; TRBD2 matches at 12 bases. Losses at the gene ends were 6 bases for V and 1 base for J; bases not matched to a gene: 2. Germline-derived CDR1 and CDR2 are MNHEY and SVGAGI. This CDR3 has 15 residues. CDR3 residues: CASSRLAGGTDTQYF. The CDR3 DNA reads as TGTGCCAGCAGCAGACTAGCGGGGGGCACAGATACGCAGTATTTT.

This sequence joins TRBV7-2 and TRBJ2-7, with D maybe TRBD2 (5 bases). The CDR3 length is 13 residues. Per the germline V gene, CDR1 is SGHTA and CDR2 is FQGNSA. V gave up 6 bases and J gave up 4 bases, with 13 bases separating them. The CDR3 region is CASRDSGKYEQYF. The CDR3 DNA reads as TGTGCCAGCAGGGATTCGGGGAAATACGAGCAGTACTTC. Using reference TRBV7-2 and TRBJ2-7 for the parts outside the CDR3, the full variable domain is GAGVSQSPSNKVTEKGKDVELRCDPISGHTALYWYRQSLGQGLEFLIYFQGNSAPDKSGLPSDRFSAERTGGSVSTLTIQRTQQEDSAVYLCASRDSGKYEQYFGPGTRLTVT.

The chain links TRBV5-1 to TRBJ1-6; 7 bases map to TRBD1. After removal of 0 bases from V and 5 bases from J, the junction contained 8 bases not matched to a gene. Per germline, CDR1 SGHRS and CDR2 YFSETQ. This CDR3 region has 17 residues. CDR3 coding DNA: TGCGCCAGCAGCTTGGCCCCGACAGGGTCCGATAATTCACCCCTCCACTTT. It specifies CASSLAPTGSDNSPLHF.

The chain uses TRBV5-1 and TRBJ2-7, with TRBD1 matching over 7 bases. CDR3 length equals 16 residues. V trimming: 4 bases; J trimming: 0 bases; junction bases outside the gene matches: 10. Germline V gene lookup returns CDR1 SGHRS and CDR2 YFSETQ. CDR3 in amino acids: CASSALLTGSSYEQYF. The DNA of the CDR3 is TGCGCCAGCAGCGCCCTTTTGACAGGGAGCTCCTACGAGCAGTACTTC. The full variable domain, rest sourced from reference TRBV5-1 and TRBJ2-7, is KAGVTQTPRYLIKTRGQQVTLSCSPISGHRSVSWYQQTPGQGLQFLFEYFSETQRNKGNFPGRFSGRQFSNSRSEMNVSTLELGDSALYLCASSALLTGSSYEQYFGPGTRLTVT.

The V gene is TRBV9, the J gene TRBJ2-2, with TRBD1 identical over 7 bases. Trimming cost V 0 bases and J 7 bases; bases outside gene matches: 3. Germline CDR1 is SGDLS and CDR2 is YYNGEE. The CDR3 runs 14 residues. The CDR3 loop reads CASSVARGIGELFF. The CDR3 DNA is TGTGCCAGCAGCGTAGCCAGGGGGATCGGGGAGCTGTTTTTT. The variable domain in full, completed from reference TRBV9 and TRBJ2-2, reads DSGVTQTPKHLITATGQRVTLRCSPRSGDLSVYWYQQSLDQGLQFLIQYYNGEERAKGNILERFSAQQFPDLHSELNLSSLELGDSALYFCASSVARGIGELFFGEGSRLTVL.

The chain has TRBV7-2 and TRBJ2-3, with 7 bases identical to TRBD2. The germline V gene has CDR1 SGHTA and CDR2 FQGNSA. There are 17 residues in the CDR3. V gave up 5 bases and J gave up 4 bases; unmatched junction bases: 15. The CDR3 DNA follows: TGTGCCAGCAGCCGCTTCCCCAGGGCGGGAGTCTCAGATACGCAGTATTTT. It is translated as CASSRFPRAGVSDTQYF.

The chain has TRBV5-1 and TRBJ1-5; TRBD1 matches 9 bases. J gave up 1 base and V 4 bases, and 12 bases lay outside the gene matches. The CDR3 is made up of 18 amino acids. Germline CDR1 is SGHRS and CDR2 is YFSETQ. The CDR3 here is CASSPGTGLLGSNQPQHF. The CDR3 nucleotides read TGCGCCAGCAGCCCCGGGACAGGGCTCTTGGGGAGCAATCAGCCCCAGCATTTT.

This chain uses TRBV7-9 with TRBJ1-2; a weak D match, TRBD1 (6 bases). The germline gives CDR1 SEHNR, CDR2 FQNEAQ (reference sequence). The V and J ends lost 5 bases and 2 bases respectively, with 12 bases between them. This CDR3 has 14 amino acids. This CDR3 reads CASSPKGGNYGYTF. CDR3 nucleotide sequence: TGTGCCAGCAGCCCCAAGGGGGGGAACTATGGCTACACCTTC.

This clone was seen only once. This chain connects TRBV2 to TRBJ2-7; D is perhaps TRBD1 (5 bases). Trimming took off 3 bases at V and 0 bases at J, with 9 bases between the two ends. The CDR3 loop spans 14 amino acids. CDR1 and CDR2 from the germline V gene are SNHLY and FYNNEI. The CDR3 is CASSEGQISYEQYF. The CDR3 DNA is TGTGCCAGCAGTGAGGGGCAGATCTCCTACGAGCAGTACTTC.

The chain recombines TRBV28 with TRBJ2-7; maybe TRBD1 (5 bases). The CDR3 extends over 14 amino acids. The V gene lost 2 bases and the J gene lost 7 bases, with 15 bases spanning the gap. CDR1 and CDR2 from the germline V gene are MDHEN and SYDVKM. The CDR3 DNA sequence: TGTGCCAGCAGTTTACGCGCAGGTCCAGGGGAGCAGTACTTC. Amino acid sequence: CASSLRAGPGEQYF.

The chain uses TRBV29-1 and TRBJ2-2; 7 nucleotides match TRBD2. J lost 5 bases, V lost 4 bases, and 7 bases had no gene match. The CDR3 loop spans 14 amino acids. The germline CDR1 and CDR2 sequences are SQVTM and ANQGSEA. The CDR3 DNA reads TGCAGCGTTGGGGGAGGGCGGGGTACCGGGGAGCTGTTTTTT. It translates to CSVGGGRGTGELFF.

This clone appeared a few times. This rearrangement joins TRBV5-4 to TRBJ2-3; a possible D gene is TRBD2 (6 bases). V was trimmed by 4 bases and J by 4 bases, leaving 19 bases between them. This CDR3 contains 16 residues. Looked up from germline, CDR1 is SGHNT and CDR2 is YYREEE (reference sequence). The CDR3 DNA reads TGTGCCAGCAGCGACTACGCCGGAGGGCGGGCAGATACGCAGTATTTT. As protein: CASSDYAGGRADTQYF.

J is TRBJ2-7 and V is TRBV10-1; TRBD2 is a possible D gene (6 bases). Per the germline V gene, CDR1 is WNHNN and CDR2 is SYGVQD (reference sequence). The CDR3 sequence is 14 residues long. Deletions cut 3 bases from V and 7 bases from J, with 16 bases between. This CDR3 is CASSDGAGRLEQYF. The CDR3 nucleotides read TGCGCCAGCAGTGATGGGGCAGGGAGGTTGGAGCAGTACTTC.

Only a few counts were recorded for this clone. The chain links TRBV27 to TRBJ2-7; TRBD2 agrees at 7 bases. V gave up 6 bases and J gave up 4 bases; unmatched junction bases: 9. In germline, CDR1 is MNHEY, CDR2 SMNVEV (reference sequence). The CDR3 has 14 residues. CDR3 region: CASSWEGNHYEQYF. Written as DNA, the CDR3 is TGTGCCAGCAGCTGGGAGGGCAACCATTACGAGCAGTACTTC.

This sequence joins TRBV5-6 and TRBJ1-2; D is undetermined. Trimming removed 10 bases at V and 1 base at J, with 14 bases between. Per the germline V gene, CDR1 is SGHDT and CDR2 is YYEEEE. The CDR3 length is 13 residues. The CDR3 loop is CASMPSNNYGYTF. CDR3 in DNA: TGTGCCTCTATGCCGTCTAATAACTATGGCTACACCTTC. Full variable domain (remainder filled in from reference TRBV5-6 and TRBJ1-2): DAGVTQSPTHLIKTRGQQVTLRCSPKSGHDTVSWYQQALGQGPQFIFQYYEEEERQRGNFPDRFSGHQFPNYSSELNVNALLLGDSALYLCASMPSNNYGYTFGSGTRLTVV.

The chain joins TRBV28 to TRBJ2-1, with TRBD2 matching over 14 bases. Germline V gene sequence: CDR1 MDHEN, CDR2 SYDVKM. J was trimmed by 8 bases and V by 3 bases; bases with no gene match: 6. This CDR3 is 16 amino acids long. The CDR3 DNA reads TGTGCCAGCAGTTTCCCGACTAGCGGGGGGGCCGATGAGCAGTTCTTC. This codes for CASSFPTSGGADEQFF.

The CDR3 is CASDGPGQGFEQYF. In nucleotides, the CDR3 is TGTGCCAGCGACGGCCCGGGACAGGGCTTTGAGCAGTACTTC. The rearrangement links TRBV28 to TRBJ2-7; 9 nucleotides match TRBD1. Germline loops: CDR1 MDHEN, CDR2 SYDVKM. J gave up 7 bases and V 8 bases, and 12 bases lay outside the gene matches. The CDR3 has 14 amino acids.

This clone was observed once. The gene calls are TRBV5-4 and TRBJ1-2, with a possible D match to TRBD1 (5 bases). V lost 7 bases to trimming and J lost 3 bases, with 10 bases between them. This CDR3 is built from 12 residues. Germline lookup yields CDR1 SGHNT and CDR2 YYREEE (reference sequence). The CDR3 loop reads CASGTWDYGYTF. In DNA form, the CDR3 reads TGTGCCAGCGGGACTTGGGACTATGGCTACACCTTC. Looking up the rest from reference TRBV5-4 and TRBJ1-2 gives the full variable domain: ETGVTQSPTHLIKTRGQQVTLRCSSQSGHNTVSWYQQALGQGPQFIFQYYREEENGRGNFPPRFSGLQFPNYSSELNVNALELDDSALYLCASGTWDYGYTFGSGTRLTVV.